These 19 T cell receptor beta chains were sequenced from one sample in a study of T cells after yellow fever vaccination. One entry per CDR3 protein results from TCRdb running MiXCR on the 5' RACE reads. The table records some 320,000 distinct CDR3 sequences, 8.5% to 9% of them present only once. This specimen consisted of PBMCs, obtained on the day of the first yellow fever vaccination. The receptors were sampled from a man aged 18 to 29 who received the YFV17D yellow fever vaccine.

This clonotype has more than one count but fewer than ten. The chain carries TRBV18 and TRBJ2-3; maybe TRBD2 (6 bases). Germline lookup yields CDR1 KGHSH and CDR2 LQKENI. The CDR3 is 16 residues long. V gave up 3 bases and J gave up 4 bases, with 17 bases separating them. The CDR3 protein is CASSPPLHGGADTQYF. The CDR3 DNA follows: TGTGCCAGCTCACCCCCGTTACACGGAGGGGCAGATACGCAGTATTTT.

The table lists this clonotype with a few counts. J is TRBJ2-2 and V is TRBV20-1; D not resolved. Germline CDR1 reads DFQATT; CDR2 reads SNEGSKA (reference sequence). V was shortened by 5 bases and J by 3 bases, with 7 bases between the two germline ends. CDR3 length: 12 residues. In DNA form, the CDR3 reads TGCAGTGCTCTTCTTTACACCGGGGAGCTGTTTTTT. This codes for CSALLYTGELFF.

This chain uses TRBV18 with TRBJ2-7; D not certain. Germline-derived CDR1 and CDR2 are KGHSH and LQKENI. Deletions cut 2 bases from V and 5 bases from J, with 13 bases between. The CDR3 is 14 residues long. This CDR3 reads CASSPSLGSNEQYV. The DNA for the CDR3 is TGTGCCAGCTCACCATCCCTGGGGTCCAACGAGCAGTACGTC.

This chain joins TRBV20-1 and TRBJ1-3; 10 bases are shared with TRBD1. Trimming cost V 0 bases and J 11 bases; bases outside gene matches: 4. This CDR3 spans 13 amino acids. CDR1 and CDR2 (germline): DFQATT, SNEGSKA (reference sequence). In DNA, the CDR3 is TGCAGTGCTAGAGATGGACAGGGGGATGCCATATATTTT. It codes for CSARDGQGDAIYF.

This chain joins TRBV5-6 and TRBJ2-7; 8 nucleotides match TRBD1. CDR1 and CDR2 (germline): SGHDT, YYEEEE. The CDR3 is 13 residues long. J gave up 2 bases and V 3 bases, and 1 base lay outside the gene matches. The CDR3 sequence: CASSWTGTYEQYF. CDR3 sequence (DNA): TGTGCCAGCAGCTGGACAGGGACCTACGAGCAGTACTTC.

The chain employs TRBV19 and TRBJ1-1; 9 bases align to TRBD1. With 6 bases clipped from V and 4 bases from J, the junction kept 9 bases outside the gene matches. The CDR3 spans 15 residues. CDR1 and CDR2 from the germline V gene are LNHDA and SQIVND (reference sequence). The chain's CDR3 is CASRSRGQGTTEAFF. The CDR3 bases are TGTGCCAGTAGATCCCGGGGACAGGGCACCACTGAAGCTTTCTTT. The whole variable domain, filled in from reference TRBV19 and TRBJ1-1, reads DGGITQSPKYLFRKEGQNVTLSCEQNLNHDAMYWYRQDPGQGLRLIYYSQIVNDFQKGDIAEGYSVSREKKESFPLTVTSAQKNPTAFYLCASRSRGQGTTEAFFGQGTRLTVV.

This clonotype was seen many times. The chain recombines TRBV7-9 with TRBJ1-1; TRBD1 agrees at 7 bases. This CDR3 spans 12 amino acids. The V gene's germline CDR1 is SEHNR and CDR2 FQNEAQ (reference sequence). V trimming: 6 bases; J trimming: 4 bases; junction bases outside the gene matches: 2. CDR3 DNA sequence: TGTGCCAGCAGGCCAGGGGGCACTGAAGCTTTCTTT. Translated: CASRPGGTEAFF.

This clonotype occurred once. J is TRBJ2-3 and V is TRBV11-2, with D unresolved. Germline V gene data show CDR1 as SGHAT and CDR2 as FQNNGV. V shed 1 base and J shed 14 bases, with 19 bases lying between them. The length of the CDR3 is 14 residues. CDR3 loop: CASSLGVGPPPPYF. The CDR3 bases are TGTGCCAGCAGCTTAGGCGTTGGCCCACCGCCACCGTATTTT.

This chain connects TRBV6-1 to TRBJ2-4; D remains unclear. Germline lookup yields CDR1 MNHNS and CDR2 SASEGT. Trimming pared 5 bases from V and 4 bases from J, leaving 15 bases between. The CDR3 has 15 residues. CDR3 in DNA: TGTGCCAGCAGTCCCCGGGCCACCGGGAAAAACATTCAGTACTTC. As protein: CASSPRATGKNIQYF.

This clonotype showed up just a few times. The chain joins TRBV7-9 to TRBJ1-5, with D unclear. This CDR3 is built from 14 residues. V was cut by 1 base and J by 8 bases, with 12 bases left in between. Germline V lookup: CDR1 SEHNR, CDR2 FQNEAQ (reference sequence). CDR3 region: CASSLGGPWEPQHF. CDR3 sequence (DNA): TGTGCCAGCAGCTTAGGAGGGCCCTGGGAGCCCCAGCATTTT.

This clonotype has just a few counts. The genes are TRBV10-3 and TRBJ1-5; D not resolved. The CDR3 length is 14 residues. The germline V and J ends were trimmed by 0 bases and 1 base, with 4 bases remaining between them. The germline CDR1 and CDR2 sequences are ENHRY and SYGVKD. CDR3 loop: CAISESWSNQPQHF. The CDR3 DNA follows: TGTGCCATCAGTGAGTCTTGGAGCAATCAGCCCCAGCATTTT.

The chain couples TRBV6-2 or TRBV6-3 to TRBJ2-7; 7 bases are a match to TRBD1. This CDR3 is 14 amino acids long. Germline assignment: CDR1 MNHEY and CDR2 SVGEGT. Trimming removed 6 bases from V and 8 bases from J; junction bases left unmatched: 13. DNA of the CDR3: TGTGCCAGCAGCCCCGAGGACAGGTCCACACAGCAGTACGTC. Its protein is CASSPEDRSTQQYV.

The chain links TRBV6-1 to TRBJ1-2, with 8 bases aligning to TRBD1. Per the germline V gene, CDR1 is MNHNS and CDR2 is SASEGT. V trimming: 2 bases; J trimming: 0 bases; junction bases outside the gene matches: 5. The CDR3 is 16 residues long. The CDR3 here is CASSEQGAQPNYGYTF. The CDR3 DNA reads TGTGCCAGCAGTGAACAGGGGGCGCAACCTAACTATGGCTACACCTTC.

This clonotype was seen a few times. The chain carries TRBV20-1 and TRBJ2-7, with TRBD2 as a possible D gene (5 bases). The CDR3 spans 13 residues. Germline lookup yields CDR1 DFQATT and CDR2 SNEGSKA (reference sequence). The germline V and J ends were trimmed by 2 bases and 1 base, with 9 bases remaining between them. DNA of the CDR3: TGCAGTGCTAGACTGAGGGAGTCCTACGAGCAGTACGTC. As protein: CSARLRESYEQYV.

The V call is TRBV20-1, the J call TRBJ2-5; no clear D gene. This CDR3 contains 11 residues. Trimming removed 7 bases at V and 5 bases at J, with 11 bases between. Germline lookup yields CDR1 DFQATT and CDR2 SNEGSKA (reference sequence). CDR3 DNA sequence: TGCAGTGGGACCCCAGAGGAGACCCAGTACTTC. Residues: CSGTPEETQYF.

This clonotype was observed many times. The chain has TRBV4-2 and TRBJ1-4; TRBD1 might be the D (5 bases). V lost 4 bases and J 0 bases, leaving 12 bases between the germline ends. CDR1 and CDR2 from the germline V gene are LGHNA and YNFKEQ. The CDR3 covers 16 residues. DNA for the CDR3: TGTGCCAGCAGCCCATGGGGGAAGGCAACTAATGAAAAACTGTTTTTT. Residues: CASSPWGKATNEKLFF.

V gene TRBV12-3 or TRBV12-4 combines with J gene TRBJ2-3; D gene uncertain. The CDR3 has 15 amino acids. V shed 6 bases and J shed 4 bases, with 17 bases lying between them. CDR3 coding DNA: TGTGCCAGCAGCTTCCTCCCCTCTATCGCAGATACGCAGTATTTT. Translation: CASSFLPSIADTQYF.

This clonotype showed up just once. Given a much more abundant clone one base away, this may be a read error. The rearrangement joins TRBV7-9 to TRBJ2-1; D ambiguous. The CDR3 loop spans 17 amino acids. Germline V gene lookup returns CDR1 SEHNR and CDR2 FQNEAQ (reference sequence). CDR3 DNA: TGTTCCAGCAGCTTGGGAATCGGTTACCCGGCACACAATGAGCAGTTCTTC. It encodes CSSSLGIGYPAHNEQFF.

This clonotype was counted between two and nine times. The chain employs TRBV4-1 and TRBJ2-5, with D perhaps given as TRBD1 or TRBD2 (5 bases each). This CDR3 has 14 residues. The germline gives CDR1 MGHRA, CDR2 YSYEKL. V was pared by 2 bases and J by 10 bases, with 17 bases between. The CDR3 spells CASSQLNARGGQYF. The CDR3 DNA reads as TGCGCCAGCAGCCAATTGAACGCGAGGGGCGGCCAGTACTTC.